Shown below are 20 T cell receptor beta chains from a single sample sequenced in a study of human T cells and chemical hapten exposure. The sample's time point: patch test 1, 2 weeks after DPC sensitization. Treatment indicated: therapeutic diphenylcyclopropenone sensitization with weekly scalp DPC. MiXCR, run by TCRdb on the RACE reads, gives a single entry per CDR3 protein. The sample holds under 450,000 distinct CDR3 sequences, more than 4.5% seen once. Sequenced material: whole blood, taken in connection with sensitization to the hapten diphenylcyclopropenone (DPC). These receptors were taken from a woman between 45 and 60 years old with alopecia areata. Some clones in this sample may be carry-over from other donors' samples.

This clonotype was counted many times. V is TRBV29-1 and J is TRBJ2-3; D uncertain. Trimming left V 4 bases short and J 0 bases short, with 5 bases between. This CDR3 has 12 amino acids. CDR1 is SQVTM and CDR2 is ANQGSEA in the germline V gene. CDR3 in amino acids: CSVVTSTDTQYF. CDR3 DNA sequence: TGCAGCGTTGTGACTAGCACAGATACGCAGTATTTT.

This clonotype was counted between two and nine times. This sequence joins TRBV28 and TRBJ1-2; 7 bases align to TRBD1. Trimming took 3 bases from V and 4 from J; bases not matched to a gene: 5. The V gene's germline CDR1 is MDHEN and CDR2 SYDVKM. The CDR3 is 14 residues long. The CDR3 nucleotides are TGTGCCAGCAGTTTCTACGGACAGGTCTATGGCTACACCTTC. Amino acid sequence: CASSFYGQVYGYTF.

There are many counts of this clonotype. The V gene is TRBV3-1, the J gene TRBJ2-1, with no clear D. CDR1 LGHDT and CDR2 YNNKEL come from the germline V gene (reference sequence). Trimming removed 1 base from V and 10 bases from J, with 11 bases in between. There are 13 residues in the CDR3. The CDR3 sequence is CASSQVDRREQFF. DNA for the CDR3: TGTGCCAGCAGCCAAGTTGACCGGCGGGAGCAGTTCTTC.

At least ten counts were recorded for this clonotype. The chain recombines TRBV6-6 with TRBJ2-7; TRBD1 might be the D (5 bases). This CDR3 has 14 amino acids. V shed 5 bases and J shed 5 bases, with 16 bases lying between them. From germline, CDR1 is MNHNY and CDR2 SVGAGI (reference sequence). As DNA, the CDR3 is TGTGCCAGCAGTCCCCGTGGCAGGGCCCACGAGCAGTACTTC. Encoded protein: CASSPRGRAHEQYF.

This clonotype was found a few times. This sequence joins TRBV11-2 and TRBJ2-3, with 8 bases lining up with TRBD2. Germline loops: CDR1 SGHAT, CDR2 FQNNGV. After removal of 6 bases from V and 0 bases from J, the junction contained 17 bases not matched to a gene. The CDR3 loop spans 19 amino acids. Written as DNA, the CDR3 is TGTGCCAGCAGTCTCGTCTACCGAGCGGGGGTTATTAGCACAGATACGCAGTATTTT. Translating gives CASSLVYRAGVISTDTQYF.

This clonotype was seen many times. The chain employs TRBV27 and TRBJ2-3; 11 nucleotides align to TRBD2. CDR1 and CDR2 from the germline V gene are MNHEY and SMNVEV (reference sequence). The CDR3 is made up of 16 amino acids. After removal of 8 bases from V and 0 bases from J, the junction contained 7 bases not matched to a gene. The DNA of the CDR3 is TGTGCCAGCCGCCGACTAGCGGGATCTAGCACAGATACGCAGTATTTT. Protein: CASRRLAGSSTDTQYF.

Many counts were recorded for this clonotype. The chain has TRBV9 and TRBJ2-3; 8 nucleotides match TRBD2. After removal of 0 bases from V and 4 bases from J, the junction contained 7 bases not matched to a gene. Germline CDR1 SGDLS, CDR2 YYNGEE. This CDR3 is 16 amino acids long. CDR3 amino acids: CASSVVSGSDADTQYF. The CDR3 DNA reads TGTGCCAGCAGCGTAGTCAGCGGGAGTGATGCAGATACGCAGTATTTT.

This clonotype was picked up many times. The chain combines TRBV11-2 with TRBJ1-1, with D tentatively TRBD1 (6 bases). The CDR3 is 15 residues long. The V end was cut by 5 bases, the J end by 0 bases, with 13 bases between. Per the germline V gene, CDR1 is SGHAT and CDR2 is FQNNGV. This chain's CDR3 is CASSQGGGVNTEAFF. CDR3 DNA: TGTGCCAGCAGCCAGGGAGGGGGAGTGAACACTGAAGCTTTCTTT.

The CDR3: CASSWGGRSREQFF. CDR3 in DNA: TGTGCCAGCAGCTGGGGTGGGCGTTCACGGGAGCAGTTCTTC. The genes are TRBV11-2 and TRBJ2-1, with no clear D. Germline V gene data show CDR1 as SGHAT and CDR2 as FQNNGV. V was pared by 4 bases and J by 10 bases, with 17 bases between. This CDR3 region has 14 residues.

This clonotype was seen more than once but under ten times. The genes are TRBV12-3 or TRBV12-4 and TRBJ2-2; the D gene is possibly TRBD1 (6 bases). The CDR3 contains 16 residues. The V end was cut by 6 bases, the J end by 0 bases, with 14 bases between. The CDR3: CASRGPGQTNTGELFF. CDR3 nucleotides: TGTGCCAGCAGGGGGCCGGGACAAACGAACACCGGGGAGCTGTTTTTT.

This clonotype was recorded only once. Just one base apart from a much larger clone, this may be a read error. The chain employs TRBV20-1 and TRBJ2-3; D unclear. The V and J ends lost 4 bases and 5 bases respectively, with 13 bases between them. Germline V lookup: CDR1 DFQATT, CDR2 SNEGSKA (reference sequence). The CDR3 runs to 13 residues. In DNA form, the CDR3 reads TGCAGTGCTAATAGGGCTAGAAGAGATACGCAGTATTTT. Translating it yields CSANRARRDTQYF.

To note about this clonotype: A read error may explain this, as a much larger clone is one base away. The chain has TRBV7-9 and TRBJ2-1, with TRBD1 matching over 7 bases. The CDR3 is 15 residues long. Germline assignment: CDR1 SEHNR and CDR2 FQNEAQ (reference sequence). With 5 bases clipped from V and 3 bases from J, the junction kept 7 bases outside the gene matches. The DNA for the CDR3 is TGTGCCAGCAGCCTCAAGACAGGGAGCTACAATGAGCAGTTCTTC. It encodes CASSLKTGSYNEQFF. Full variable domain (outside the CDR3, taken from reference TRBV7-9 and TRBJ2-1): DTGVSQNPRHKITKRGQNVTFRCDPISEHNRLYWYRQTLGQGPEFLTYFQNEAQLEKSRLLSDRFSAERPKGSFSTLEIQRTEQGDSAMYLCASSLKTGSYNEQFFGPGTRLTVL.

The CDR3 DNA sequence: TGTGCCAGCAGCTTAAGGACTAGCGGAGTGGCCACCGGGGAGCTGTTTTTT. It yields the protein CASSLRTSGVATGELFF. The chain employs TRBV11-2 and TRBJ2-2, with TRBD2 identical over 10 bases. This CDR3 has 17 amino acids. J gave up 4 bases and V 2 bases, and 7 bases lay outside the gene matches. Germline V gives CDR1 SGHAT, CDR2 FQNNGV.

This clonotype was seen repeatedly, ten times or more. This chain uses TRBV29-1 with TRBJ2-2; 12 nucleotides line up with TRBD2. Per the germline V gene, CDR1 is SQVTM and CDR2 is ANQGSEA. J was trimmed by 7 bases and V by 4 bases; bases with no gene match: 1. The CDR3 spans 13 residues. CDR3 nucleotide sequence: TGCAGCGTTGGACTAGCGGGGGTCGGGGAGCTGTTTTTT. Its protein product is CSVGLAGVGELFF.

The CDR3 region is CASSTGLAGTGELFF. In DNA form, the CDR3 reads TGTGCCAGCAGTACAGGACTAGCGGGAACCGGGGAGCTGTTTTTT. The chain has TRBV12-3 or TRBV12-4 and TRBJ2-2, with 12 nucleotides matching TRBD2. The CDR3 spans 15 residues. Trimming at V came to 5 bases and at J to 5 bases, leaving 3 bases not matched to a gene.

The CDR3 region has the DNA TGTGCCAACACCCCCTCGCAGGGGAGGGCCTACAATGAGCAGTTCTTC. Its translation: CANTPSQGRAYNEQFF. This chain uses TRBV28 with TRBJ2-1; maybe TRBD2 (7 bases). V lost 10 bases and J 2 bases, leaving 21 bases between the germline ends. CDR1 and CDR2 (germline): MDHEN, SYDVKM. This CDR3 is 16 amino acids long.

The table lists this clonotype with many counts. This chain connects TRBV20-1 to TRBJ1-6; TRBD1 aligns across 7 bases. V dropped 3 bases and J dropped 7; count of bases not matched to a gene: 9. The CDR3 has 15 residues. The germline CDR1 and CDR2 sequences are DFQATT and SNEGSKA (reference sequence). The CDR3 region is CSARGRGRQNSPLHF. CDR3 sequence (DNA): TGCAGTGCTAGGGGCAGGGGGAGACAAAATTCACCCCTCCACTTT.

CDR3 coding DNA: TGCAGCGTTGGGGGACCCAGCAATCAGCCCCAGCATTTT. Translation: CSVGGPSNQPQHF. The chain is built from TRBV29-1 and TRBJ1-5; D might be TRBD1 (5 bases). V was pared by 4 bases and J by 1 base, with 8 bases between. Germline lookup yields CDR1 SQVTM and CDR2 ANQGSEA. The CDR3 is 13 residues long.

This clonotype was counted at least ten times. The rearrangement uses TRBV29-1 and TRBJ1-2, with TRBD1 identical over 7 bases. The CDR3 sequence is 12 residues long. Losses at the gene ends were 0 bases for V and 13 bases for J; bases not matched to a gene: 8. From germline, CDR1 is SQVTM and CDR2 ANQGSEA. The CDR3 DNA reads as TGCAGCGTTGAAGAAGGACAGGTCACCCGCACCTTC. Amino acids: CSVEEGQVTRTF.

V and J are TRBV7-2 and TRBJ2-1; D unresolved. This CDR3 contains 14 residues. The germline V and J ends were trimmed by 2 bases and 4 bases, with 9 bases remaining between them. In germline, CDR1 is SGHTA, CDR2 FQGNSA. The DNA for the CDR3 is TGTGCCAGCAGCTTACCTATTCGTTACAATGAGCAGTTCTTC. Translating it yields CASSLPIRYNEQFF.